The present TCR beta chain was sequenced within a study of OX40 agonist ivuxolimab in advanced cancers. About the research overall: The dose-escalation cohort had hepatocellular carcinoma, melanoma, renal cell or head and neck cancer. Regarding the study as a whole: In the 0.1 to 3.0 mg/kg range, CD4+ and CD8+ blood T cells had expanded clonally by week 6.

Generated by immunoSEQ multiplex PCR, the TCRdb table keeps only in-frame clones and is missing some. The table shows about 89,000 clones, with 86% occurring only once. Turning to this clone: No antigen is known for it.

Patients were ruled out by autoimmune disease history or systemic immunosuppression. Trimming shortened V by 3 bases and J by 4 bases, and 12 bases separated the two germline ends. CDR3 length equals 14 residues. CDR1 is KGHSH and CDR2 is LQKENI in the germline V gene. The receptor comes from an adult with an advanced solid tumor such as melanoma, head and neck, liver or kidney cancer. The V and J genes are TRBV18 and TRBJ1-1, with D maybe TRBD1 (6 bases). This specimen was CD4+ or CD8+ T cells sorted from blood, taken in a trial of the OX40 agonist ivuxolimab. Written as DNA, the CDR3 is TGTGCCAGCTCACCTAGACAGGAGGTCACTGAAGCTTTCTTT. Amino acids: CASSPRQEVTEAFF.